Ten or more counts support the clone carrying this TCR beta chain. Its antigen is unidentified. There are 14 residues in the CDR3. Germline CDR1 SGHAT, CDR2 FQNNGV. The V and J ends lost 2 bases and 6 bases respectively, with 14 bases between them. The sample comes from a study of Graves' ophthalmopathy and Graves' hyperthyroidism. From RNA, the CDR3 regions of TCR beta chains were amplified and sequenced. First-round RT-PCR used HTBI primers; second-round multiplex PCR followed. TCRdb re-derived calls from the multiplex PCR reads in MiXCR, one entry per CDR3 protein. The sample contains about 480,000 distinct CDR3 sequences, roughly 14% of which appear only once. General study points: Blood contained most expanded thyroid clonotypes exceeding 0.001 frequency.

The chain links TRBV11-2 to TRBJ2-7; no clear D. The receptor comes from a woman aged 25-40 years with Graves' ophthalmopathy. The source material was blood. CDR3: CASSLFGTNAEQYF. The CDR3 DNA reads as TGTGCCAGCAGCTTATTTGGCACGAACGCCGAGCAGTACTTC.